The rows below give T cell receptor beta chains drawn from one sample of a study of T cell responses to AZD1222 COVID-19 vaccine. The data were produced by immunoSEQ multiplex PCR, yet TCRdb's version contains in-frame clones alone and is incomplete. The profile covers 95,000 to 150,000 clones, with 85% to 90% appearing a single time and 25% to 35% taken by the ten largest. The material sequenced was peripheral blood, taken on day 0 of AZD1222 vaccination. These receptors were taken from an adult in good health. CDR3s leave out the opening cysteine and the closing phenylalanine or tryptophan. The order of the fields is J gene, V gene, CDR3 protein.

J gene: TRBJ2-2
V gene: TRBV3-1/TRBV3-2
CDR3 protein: ASSQRTIVNTGELF

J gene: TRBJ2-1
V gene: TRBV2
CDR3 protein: ASMPGLNEQF

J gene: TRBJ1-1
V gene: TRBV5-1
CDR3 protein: ASSLYGLNTEAF

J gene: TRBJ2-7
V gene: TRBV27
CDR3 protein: ASSSQRGLTYEQY

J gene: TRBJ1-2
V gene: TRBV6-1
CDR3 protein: ASRNGMNYGYT

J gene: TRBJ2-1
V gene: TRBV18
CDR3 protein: ASSPSSLSYNEQF

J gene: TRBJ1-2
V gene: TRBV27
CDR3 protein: ASHSLGAGEHPTYGYT

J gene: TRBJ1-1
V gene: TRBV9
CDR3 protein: ASSARGGPLNTEAF

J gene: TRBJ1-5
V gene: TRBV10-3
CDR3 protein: AISDVSAAQPQH

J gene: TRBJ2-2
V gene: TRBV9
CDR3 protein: ASSPHSGRGTGELF

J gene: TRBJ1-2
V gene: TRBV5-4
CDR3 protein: ASSLGSFGGYT

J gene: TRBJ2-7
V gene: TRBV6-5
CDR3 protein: ASSYSAGTVLREQY

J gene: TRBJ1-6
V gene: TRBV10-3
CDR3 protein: ASRGEEFSPLH

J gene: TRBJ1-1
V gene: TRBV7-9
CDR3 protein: ASSFGGVEVTEAF

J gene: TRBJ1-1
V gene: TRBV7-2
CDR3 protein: ASSLGRGNTEAF

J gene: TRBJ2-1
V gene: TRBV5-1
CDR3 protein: ASSQDGGSYNEQF

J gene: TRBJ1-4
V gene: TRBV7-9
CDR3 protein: ASSSRGFTLF

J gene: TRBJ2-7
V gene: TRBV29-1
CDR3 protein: SVGRGVGYSYEQY

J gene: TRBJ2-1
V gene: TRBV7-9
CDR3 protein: ASSLSPGTSGSKQF

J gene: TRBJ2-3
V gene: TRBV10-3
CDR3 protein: AISQGEISTDTQY

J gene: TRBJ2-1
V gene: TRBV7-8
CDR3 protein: ASTKNPGRPGNEQF

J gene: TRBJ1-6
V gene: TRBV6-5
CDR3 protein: ASGADSPLH

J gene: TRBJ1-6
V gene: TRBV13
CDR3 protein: ASSPRPDSPLH

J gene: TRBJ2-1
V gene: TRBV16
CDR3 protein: ASSQFTGEVDEQF

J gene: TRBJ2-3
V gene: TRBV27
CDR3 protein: ASSLSARATDTQY

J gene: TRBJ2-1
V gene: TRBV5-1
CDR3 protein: ASSLETGTEQF

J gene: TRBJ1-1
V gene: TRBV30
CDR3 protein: AWSANQQGREL

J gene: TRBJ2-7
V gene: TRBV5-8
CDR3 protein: ASSTRTRGSYEQY

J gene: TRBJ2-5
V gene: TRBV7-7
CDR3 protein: ASSLYAVPEETQY

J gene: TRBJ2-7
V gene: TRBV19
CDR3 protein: ATSGQGLYEQY

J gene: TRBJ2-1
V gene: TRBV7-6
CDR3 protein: ASSLEADSYNEQF

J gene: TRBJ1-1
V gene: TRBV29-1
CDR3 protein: SVDRLMNTEAF

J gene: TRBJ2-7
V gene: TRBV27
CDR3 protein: ASSFQGAPGQY

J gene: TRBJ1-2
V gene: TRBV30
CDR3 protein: ACHKDGYT

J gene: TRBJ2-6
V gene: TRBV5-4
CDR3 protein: ASSTADSGANVLT

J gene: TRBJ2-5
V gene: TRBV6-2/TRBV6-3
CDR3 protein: ASSYSMTILEFQETQY

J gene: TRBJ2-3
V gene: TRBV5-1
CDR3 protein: ASNLAGTSTDTQY

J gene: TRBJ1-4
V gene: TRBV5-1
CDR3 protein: ASSPGPNEEKLF

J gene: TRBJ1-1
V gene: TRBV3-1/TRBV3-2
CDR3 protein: ASSQGSGMNTEAF

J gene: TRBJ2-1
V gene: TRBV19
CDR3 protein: ACRGTSRGNEQF

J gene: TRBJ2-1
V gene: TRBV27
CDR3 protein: ASNQVGTGVLDEQF

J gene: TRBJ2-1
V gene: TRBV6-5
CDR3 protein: ASASGVNNEQF

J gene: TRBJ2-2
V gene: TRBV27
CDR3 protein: ASSSLGGELF

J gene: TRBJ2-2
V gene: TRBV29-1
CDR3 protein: SVEGGQGRTGELF

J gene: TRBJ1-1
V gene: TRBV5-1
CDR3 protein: ASSLRDPRNTEAF

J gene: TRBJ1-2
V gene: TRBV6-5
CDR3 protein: ASRLDRELNYGYT

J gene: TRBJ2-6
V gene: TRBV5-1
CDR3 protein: ASTQGLGAGGANVLT

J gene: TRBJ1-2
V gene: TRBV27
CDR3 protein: ASSHRDRQYGYT

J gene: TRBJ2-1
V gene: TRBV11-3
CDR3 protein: ASSLIAGGQGEQF

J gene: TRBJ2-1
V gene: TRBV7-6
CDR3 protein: ASSLARGSYNEQF

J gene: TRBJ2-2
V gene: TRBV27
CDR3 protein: ASSLGGRNTGELF

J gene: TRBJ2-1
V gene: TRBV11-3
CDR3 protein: ASSLEGTGGYNEQF

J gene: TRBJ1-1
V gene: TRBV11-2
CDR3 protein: ASSLDRVTEAF

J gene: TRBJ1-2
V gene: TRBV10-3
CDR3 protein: AISESGNYGYT

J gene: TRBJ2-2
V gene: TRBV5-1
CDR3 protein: ASSRAEVVTGELF

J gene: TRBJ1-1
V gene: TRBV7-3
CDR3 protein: ASKATGGNTEAF

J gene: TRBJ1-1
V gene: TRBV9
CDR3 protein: ASSVDGQKNTEAF

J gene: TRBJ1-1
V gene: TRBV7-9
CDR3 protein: ASSLGGETLRAF

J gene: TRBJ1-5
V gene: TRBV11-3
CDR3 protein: ASSSPSSTGENQPQH

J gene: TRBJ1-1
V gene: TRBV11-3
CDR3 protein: ASSRQGPNTEAF